Shown below are 7 T cell receptor beta chains from a single sample sequenced in a study of blood T cell repertoires in COVID-19. Assay: immunoSEQ multiplex PCR; the TCRdb copy retains only in-frame clones and omits some. The data hold approximately 140,000 clones, with approximately 90% observed a single time. The specimen sequenced was peripheral blood. The receptor set was obtained from a woman aged 60-70 years with active or convalescent COVID-19.

The rearrangement joins TRBV5-6 to TRBJ2-6; possible D gene TRBD1, 6 bases. The CDR3 loop spans 18 amino acids. The V gene's germline CDR1 is SGHDT and CDR2 YYEEEE. V was shortened by 1 base and J by 0 bases, with 14 bases between the two germline ends. The CDR3 DNA reads as TGTGCCAGCAGCTTGCCCACAGGGCGATTCTCTGGGGCCAACGTCCTGACTTTC. Translating gives CASSLPTGRFSGANVLTF.

The chain employs TRBV3-1 (or the pseudogene TRBV3-2) and TRBJ2-1, with D perhaps TRBD1 (6 bases). The CDR3 consists of 17 residues. CDR1 is LGHDT, CDR2 YNNKEL, per germline (reference sequence). Trimming pared 1 base from V and 8 bases from J, leaving 21 bases between. This CDR3 is CASSQGVGQGNIDEQFF. CDR3 coding DNA: TGTGCCAGCAGCCAAGGTGTCGGGCAGGGGAATATCGATGAGCAGTTCTTC.

The chain links TRBV6-6 to TRBJ1-4; D gene uncertain. The CDR3 extends over 11 amino acids. Deletions cut 8 bases from V and 8 bases from J, with 9 bases between. Per germline, CDR1 MNHNY and CDR2 SVGAGI (reference sequence). CDR3 nucleotides: TGTGCCAGCTCAAACGGGGAAAAACTGTTTTTT. Translating it yields CASSNGEKLFF.

This clone came up a few times. The chain is built from TRBV24-1 and TRBJ1-6, with 7 bases aligning to TRBD1. In germline, CDR1 is KGHDR, CDR2 SFDVKD. Trimming cost V 8 bases and J 5 bases; bases outside gene matches: 8. CDR3 length: 15 amino acids. CDR3: CATTKGGSHNSPLHF. The CDR3 DNA is TGTGCCACCACCAAAGGGGGCAGCCATAATTCACCCCTCCACTTT.

The chain links TRBV18 to TRBJ2-5; D is perhaps TRBD2 (6 bases). The CDR3 sequence is 14 residues long. Trimming cost V 7 bases and J 5 bases, with 17 bases left between them. CDR1 is KGHSH and CDR2 is LQKENI in the germline V gene. Written as DNA, the CDR3 is TGTGCCAGCTTATCGAGCCCGGGGGAGGAGACCCAGTACTTC. Its protein product is CASLSSPGEETQYF. Full variable domain (outside the CDR3, taken from reference TRBV18 and TRBJ2-5): NAGVMQNPRHLVRRRGQEARLRCSPMKGHSHVYWYRQLPEEGLKFMVYLQKENIIDESGMPKERFSAEFPKEGPSILRIQQVVRGDSAAYFCASLSSPGEETQYFGPGTRLLVL.

This clone was counted a single time. The chain carries TRBV11-3 and TRBJ2-1; D gene ambiguous. Germline values: CDR1 SGHNT, CDR2 YENEEA. Trimming removed 1 base at V and 5 bases at J, with 3 bases between. CDR3 length: 12 amino acids. In DNA form, the CDR3 reads TGTGCCAGCAGCTTAGGAGACAATGAGCAGTTCTTC. Amino acid sequence: CASSLGDNEQFF.

The V gene is TRBV7-9, the J gene TRBJ2-1; perhaps TRBD2 as D (6 bases). Looked up from germline, CDR1 is SEHNR and CDR2 is FQNEAQ (reference sequence). V lost 0 bases to trimming and J lost 2 bases, with 8 bases between them. The CDR3 is made up of 15 amino acids. In DNA, the CDR3 is TGTGCCAGCAGCTTAGCGGGGGGACCCTACAATGAGCAGTTCTTC. Its translation is CASSLAGGPYNEQFF. Variable domain in full (rest from reference TRBV7-9 and TRBJ2-1): DTGVSQNPRHKITKRGQNVTFRCDPISEHNRLYWYRQTLGQGPEFLTYFQNEAQLEKSRLLSDRFSAERPKGSFSTLEIQRTEQGDSAMYLCASSLAGGPYNEQFFGPGTRLTVL.